This passage covers 19 T cell receptor beta chains from one sample sequenced in a study of graft-versus-host responses after intestinal transplantation. Method: immunoSEQ multiplex PCR; TCRdb's copy keeps in-frame clones and lacks some. The data contain about 66,000 clones, about 92% of them singletons. No cognate antigen is known for these TCRs. Sequencing was performed on unstimulated CD8+ T cells sorted from spleen or lymph node cells, taken before intestinal transplant. These receptors all stem from a human donor who received an intestinal transplant.

The CDR3 region has the DNA TGTGCCAGCTCAGAGGGGGGGATGTCACCCCTCCACTTT. Encoded protein: CASSEGGMSPLHF. This rearrangement joins TRBV18 to TRBJ1-6, with D possibly matching TRBD1 (6 bases). CDR3 size: 13 residues. The germline V gene has CDR1 KGHSH and CDR2 LQKENI. Trimming left V 5 bases short and J 10 bases short, with 12 bases between.

The V call is TRBV10-3, the J call TRBJ1-4; D is ambiguous. Germline CDR1 ENHRY, CDR2 SYGVKD. V lost 6 bases, J lost 6 bases, and 11 bases lay in between. The CDR3 totals 13 residues. CDR3 DNA: TGTGCCATCAGCCGCCAGGAAGATGAAAAACTGTTTTTT. Encoded protein: CAISRQEDEKLFF.

Details on this clone: Other DNA sequences of this sample code for an identical CDR3. The chain uses TRBV5-1 and TRBJ2-5; perhaps TRBD1 as D (6 bases). Germline CDR1 SGHRS, CDR2 YFSETQ. V lost 0 bases, J lost 1 base, and 7 bases lay in between. This CDR3 spans 14 amino acids. CDR3 sequence: CASSLGGLQETQYF. The CDR3 DNA reads as TGCGCCAGCAGCTTGGGGGGGCTCCAAGAGACCCAGTACTTC.

V and J are TRBV2 and TRBJ1-3, with D possibly matching TRBD1 (5 bases). Per germline, CDR1 SNHLY and CDR2 FYNNEI. This CDR3 spans 12 amino acids. Deletions cut 6 bases from V and 4 bases from J, with 7 bases between. In DNA, the CDR3 is TGTGCCAGCAGGGGGCCCGGAAACACCATATATTTT. Protein sequence: CASRGPGNTIYF. Full variable domain (missing parts from reference TRBV2 and TRBJ1-3): EPEVTQTPSHQVTQMGQEVILRCVPISNHLYFYWYRQILGQKVEFLVSFYNNEISEKSEIFDDQFSVERPDGSNFTLKIRSTKLEDSAMYFCASRGPGNTIYFGEGSWLTVV.

This sequence joins TRBV6-6 and TRBJ2-7, with D tentatively TRBD1 (6 bases). V lost 2 bases, J lost 7 bases, and 12 bases lay in between. This CDR3 is built from 13 residues. Germline lookup yields CDR1 MNHNY and CDR2 SVGAGI (reference sequence). CDR3 nucleotides: TGTGCCAGCAGTTACGCCGGACAGAGTGAGCAGTACTTC. Amino acids: CASSYAGQSEQYF.

This sequence joins TRBV9 and TRBJ2-4; weak D call: TRBD2 (6 bases). Germline V gives CDR1 SGDLS, CDR2 YYNGEE. V was shortened by 0 bases and J by 0 bases, with 10 bases between the two germline ends. CDR3 size: 16 residues. The CDR3 DNA follows: TGTGCCAGCAGCGTAGGGGGGGACTTAGCCAAAAACATTCAGTACTTC. Protein sequence: CASSVGGDLAKNIQYF.

The rearrangement links TRBV27 to TRBJ1-5; D not certain. The CDR3 runs to 15 residues. Trimming removed 3 bases at V and 0 bases at J, with 9 bases between. CDR1 is MNHEY and CDR2 is SMNVEV in the germline V gene (reference sequence). CDR3 DNA sequence: TGTGCCAGCAGTTTCGGTTTCCCTAGCAATCAGCCCCAGCATTTT. This translates into CASSFGFPSNQPQHF.

The CDR3 is CASSYGTGGSSYEQYF. The CDR3 DNA reads TGTGCCAGCAGTTACGGGACAGGGGGGAGCTCCTACGAGCAGTACTTC. The chain joins TRBV6-6 to TRBJ2-7; TRBD1 agrees at 11 bases. J lost 0 bases, V lost 2 bases, and 3 bases had no gene match. The germline V gene encodes CDR1 MNHNY and CDR2 SVGAGI (reference sequence). CDR3 size: 16 residues.

The chain carries TRBV6-6 and TRBJ1-2, with no clear D. The germline V gene has CDR1 MNHNY and CDR2 SVGAGI (reference sequence). Deletions cut 0 bases from V and 4 bases from J, with 12 bases between. This CDR3 spans 15 amino acids. CDR3: CASSYSAESRYGYTF. The CDR3 DNA is TGTGCCAGCAGTTACTCCGCAGAATCCCGCTATGGCTACACCTTC.

The chain links TRBV9 to TRBJ2-7; D perhaps matches TRBD2 (6 bases). Trimming removed 0 bases from V and 1 base from J, with 14 bases in between. Germline-derived CDR1 and CDR2 are SGDLS and YYNGEE. The CDR3 spans 16 residues. CDR3 bases: TGTGCCAGCAGCGTAGACCCGGGGGTACCGTCCTACGAGCAGTACTTC. Translating gives CASSVDPGVPSYEQYF.

In its sample, this clone was seen a few times. The chain has TRBV6-5 and TRBJ1-2; a possible D gene is TRBD1 (5 bases). The V end was cut by 6 bases, the J end by 6 bases, with 14 bases between. CDR3 length: 13 residues. CDR1 MNHEY and CDR2 SVGAGI come from the germline V gene. The CDR3 loop reads CASRPDSLHGYTF. The CDR3 DNA follows: TGTGCCAGCAGGCCCGACAGTTTGCATGGCTACACCTTC.

The chain joins TRBV19 to TRBJ1-5, with 8 positions matching TRBD1. V shed 6 bases and J 1 base; nucleotides not matched to a gene: 2. There are 14 residues in the CDR3. Germline CDR1 reads LNHDA; CDR2 reads SQIVND (reference sequence). Here the CDR3 reads CASRGQASNQPQHF. The CDR3 nucleotides read TGTGCCAGTAGGGGACAGGCGAGCAATCAGCCCCAGCATTTT.

The chain couples TRBV15 to TRBJ2-7, with D possibly TRBD2 on 5 matching bases. The germline CDR1 and CDR2 sequences are LNHNV and YYDKDF (reference sequence). V lost 5 bases, J lost 7 bases, and 21 bases lay in between. This CDR3 is 15 amino acids long. This CDR3 is CATSPFQVTGMEQYF. The DNA of the CDR3 is TGTGCCACCAGCCCCTTCCAGGTTACGGGGATGGAGCAGTACTTC.

This rearrangement joins TRBV11-2 to TRBJ1-1, with 9 positions matching TRBD1. The CDR3 sequence is 14 residues long. CDR1 and CDR2 (germline): SGHAT, FQNNGV. V lost 1 base to trimming and J lost 4 bases; unmatched junction nucleotides: 1. CDR3 loop: CASSLGQGVTEAFF. The DNA of the CDR3 is TGTGCCAGCAGCTTAGGACAGGGGGTCACTGAAGCTTTCTTT.

The chain links TRBV4-1 to TRBJ1-1; 7 bases line up with TRBD1. V shed 3 bases and J 5 bases; nucleotides not matched to a gene: 3. Germline assignment: CDR1 MGHRA and CDR2 YSYEKL. This CDR3 comprises 13 residues. CDR3 amino acids: CASSQSRGTEAFF. DNA for the CDR3: TGCGCCAGCAGCCAGAGCAGGGGGACTGAAGCTTTCTTT.

V is TRBV19 and J is TRBJ1-5; the match to TRBD1 covers 9 bases. From germline, CDR1 is LNHDA and CDR2 SQIVND (reference sequence). This CDR3 is 14 amino acids long. With 10 bases clipped from V and 6 bases from J, the junction kept 10 bases outside the gene matches. The CDR3 coding sequence is TGTGCCACCGAGACAGGGGGAGGAGGTCAGCCCCAGCATTTT. Translated, it gives CATETGGGGQPQHF.

The chain recombines TRBV6-6 with TRBJ2-3; 11 positions agree with TRBD2. Germline CDR1 MNHNY, CDR2 SVGAGI (reference sequence). The CDR3 totals 15 residues. The V and J ends lost 6 bases and 1 base, in that order; junction bases with no gene match: 3. The CDR3 DNA follows: TGTGCCAGCAGGGAGGGACTAGCGGGCACAGATACGCAGTATTTT. As protein: CASREGLAGTDTQYF.

The chain carries TRBV13 and TRBJ2-5; possible D gene TRBD2, 6 bases. CDR3 size: 15 residues. V was shortened by 1 base and J by 5 bases, with 14 bases between the two germline ends. CDR1 PRHDT and CDR2 FYEKMQ come from the germline V gene (reference sequence). In DNA form, the CDR3 reads TGTGCCAGCAGCTTAGTTGGCAGTGCGGGGGAGACCCAGTACTTC. It specifies CASSLVGSAGETQYF.

This chain links TRBV5-6 with TRBJ1-1; D remains ambiguous. This CDR3 has 14 amino acids. Trimming shortened V by 2 bases and J by 1 base, and 9 bases separated the two germline ends. Looked up from germline, CDR1 is SGHDT and CDR2 is YYEEEE. The CDR3 region has the DNA TGTGCCAGCAGCTTTGGACTGCCGAACACTGAAGCTTTCTTT. Amino acids: CASSFGLPNTEAFF. The full variable domain, its missing parts supplied by reference TRBV5-6 and TRBJ1-1, is DAGVTQSPTHLIKTRGQQVTLRCSPKSGHDTVSWYQQALGQGPQFIFQYYEEEERQRGNFPDRFSGHQFPNYSSELNVNALLLGDSALYLCASSFGLPNTEAFFGQGTRLTVV.